The 12 T cell receptor beta chains below all came from one sample that was sequenced in a study of human T cells and chemical hapten exposure. Stated time point: pre-sensitization, week 0. Treatment specified: therapeutic diphenylcyclopropenone sensitization with weekly scalp DPC. TCRdb ran MiXCR on the RACE reads and lists one entry per CDR3 protein. The data contain 35,000 to 50,000 distinct CDR3 sequences, more than 9% of them singletons. Sequencing was performed on whole blood, taken in connection with sensitization to the hapten diphenylcyclopropenone (DPC). These receptors all stem from a man under 40 with alopecia areata. Some clones in this sample may be carry-over from other donors' samples.

V gene TRBV9 combines with J gene TRBJ2-2; TRBD1 matches 9 bases. V gave up 3 bases and J gave up 5 bases; unmatched junction bases: 5. The CDR3 is 15 residues long. Per germline, CDR1 SGDLS and CDR2 YYNGEE. The CDR3 DNA reads as TGTGCCAGCAGCGCCCGACAGGGGGAAACCGGGGAGCTGTTTTTT. Its protein is CASSARQGETGELFF.

In the case of this clonotype: A single base separates this from a much larger clone, so it may be a read error. This is likely a read error, given that the CDR3 carries no conserved phenylalanine or tryptophan at its end. The J gene is TRBJ2-5, the V gene TRBV25-1; 7 bases map to TRBD1. Germline V gene sequence: CDR1 MGHDK, CDR2 SYGVNS. CDR3 size: 15 residues. The junction had 12 bases not matched to a gene; V was cut back by 6 bases and J by 5 bases. The CDR3 region is CASREGQVHLETQYY. CDR3 bases: TGTGCCAGCAGGGAAGGACAGGTGCATTTGGAGACCCAGTACTAC.

The sample holds many counts of this clonotype. J is TRBJ2-4 and V is TRBV6-2 or TRBV6-3, with 7 bases fitting TRBD1. Germline V gene data show CDR1 as MNHEY and CDR2 as SVGEGT. The CDR3 spans 18 residues. V shed 2 bases, J shed 5 bases, and the junction held 15 bases outside the gene matches. CDR3 region: CASSYPKGAGLNQNIQYF. The CDR3 DNA follows: TGTGCCAGCAGTTACCCTAAGGGGGCGGGCCTCAATCAAAACATTCAGTACTTC.

In its sample, this clonotype was seen a few times. This chain joins TRBV7-2 and TRBJ1-4, with TRBD1 as a possible D gene (6 bases). The germline V and J ends were trimmed by 3 bases and 8 bases, with 13 bases remaining between them. Per the germline V gene, CDR1 is SGHTA and CDR2 is FQGNSA. This CDR3 spans 14 amino acids. CDR3 in amino acids: CASSFQGQFEKLFF. CDR3 bases: TGTGCCAGCAGCTTCCAGGGACAATTCGAAAAACTGTTTTTT.

This clonotype was observed a handful of times. The V gene is TRBV29-1, the J gene TRBJ2-5, with D perhaps TRBD1 (5 bases). Per germline, CDR1 SQVTM and CDR2 ANQGSEA. This CDR3 is 12 amino acids long. Trimming removed 7 bases at V and 1 base at J, with 10 bases between. The CDR3 bases are TGCAGCGCTCTGACAGTCCAAGAGACCCAGTACTTC. Translation gives CSALTVQETQYF.

The chain uses TRBV12-3 or TRBV12-4 and TRBJ2-1, with TRBD1 matching over 10 bases. This CDR3 region has 17 residues. The ends lost 5 bases at V and 0 bases at J; junction bases unmatched: 7. The CDR3 DNA sequence: TGTGCCAGCAGTCCGAGGCGGACAGGGGGCTCCTACAATGAGCAGTTCTTC. It codes for CASSPRRTGGSYNEQFF.

This clonotype was picked up many times. The chain carries TRBV7-6 and TRBJ1-4; D remains ambiguous. Between the trimmed V and J ends, which lost 5 bases and 4 bases, there was a span of 14 bases. The length of the CDR3 is 15 residues. Germline CDR1 SGHVS, CDR2 FNYEAQ. This chain's CDR3 is CASSQSPGFNEKLFF. CDR3 nucleotides: TGTGCCAGCAGCCAAAGCCCGGGATTTAATGAAAAACTGTTTTTT.

This clonotype was seen a few times. The chain links TRBV7-9 to TRBJ1-5; D is unclear. Germline V lookup: CDR1 SEHNR, CDR2 FQNEAQ (reference sequence). V dropped 2 bases and J dropped 4 bases, with 3 bases sitting between them. The CDR3 has 12 residues. The CDR3 sequence: CASSLQNQPQHF. The CDR3 coding sequence is TGTGCCAGCAGCTTACAGAATCAGCCCCAGCATTTT. Full variable domain (missing parts from reference TRBV7-9 and TRBJ1-5): DTGVSQNPRHKITKRGQNVTFRCDPISEHNRLYWYRQTLGQGPEFLTYFQNEAQLEKSRLLSDRFSAERPKGSFSTLEIQRTEQGDSAMYLCASSLQNQPQHFGDGTRLSIL.

Only a few counts were recorded for this clonotype. It is likely a read error, because the conserved phenylalanine at the end of the CDR3 is missing. V usage is TRBV5-1 and J usage is TRBJ2-1; TRBD2 matches at 9 bases. The length of the CDR3 is 15 residues. Germline-derived CDR1 and CDR2 are SGHRS and YFSETQ. With V trimmed by 5 bases and J by 4 bases, 7 bases remained unmatched. The CDR3 nucleotides are TGCGCCAGCAGAAGGGGACTAGCCTCTTACAATGAGCAGTTCATC. This encodes CASRRGLASYNEQFI.

This sequence joins TRBV6-2 or TRBV6-3 and TRBJ2-1; no clear D gene. Germline loops: CDR1 MNHEY, CDR2 SVGEGT. The CDR3 covers 15 residues. Trimming pared 7 bases from V and 0 bases from J, leaving 13 bases between. The chain's CDR3 is CASKVGRSSYNEQFF. As DNA, the CDR3 is TGTGCCAGCAAGGTAGGCAGGAGCTCCTACAATGAGCAGTTCTTC.

This clonotype was counted many times. The chain couples TRBV7-6 to TRBJ2-1; D perhaps matches TRBD2 (7 bases). Trimming took 2 bases from V and 9 from J, leaving 17 bases between them. Germline CDR1 and CDR2: SGHVS and FNYEAQ. The CDR3 has 15 residues. CDR3 in amino acids: CASSLIRGGGSEQFF. The CDR3 nucleotides read TGTGCCAGCAGCTTAATCAGGGGAGGGGGATCTGAGCAGTTCTTC.

V gene TRBV28 combines with J gene TRBJ1-1; D gene uncertain. Germline-derived CDR1 and CDR2 are MDHEN and SYDVKM. The V gene lost 6 bases and the J gene lost 4 bases, with 9 bases spanning the gap. The CDR3 is 12 amino acids. CDR3: CASSRSGTEAFF. In DNA, the CDR3 is TGTGCCAGCAGCCGCAGTGGCACTGAAGCTTTCTTT.